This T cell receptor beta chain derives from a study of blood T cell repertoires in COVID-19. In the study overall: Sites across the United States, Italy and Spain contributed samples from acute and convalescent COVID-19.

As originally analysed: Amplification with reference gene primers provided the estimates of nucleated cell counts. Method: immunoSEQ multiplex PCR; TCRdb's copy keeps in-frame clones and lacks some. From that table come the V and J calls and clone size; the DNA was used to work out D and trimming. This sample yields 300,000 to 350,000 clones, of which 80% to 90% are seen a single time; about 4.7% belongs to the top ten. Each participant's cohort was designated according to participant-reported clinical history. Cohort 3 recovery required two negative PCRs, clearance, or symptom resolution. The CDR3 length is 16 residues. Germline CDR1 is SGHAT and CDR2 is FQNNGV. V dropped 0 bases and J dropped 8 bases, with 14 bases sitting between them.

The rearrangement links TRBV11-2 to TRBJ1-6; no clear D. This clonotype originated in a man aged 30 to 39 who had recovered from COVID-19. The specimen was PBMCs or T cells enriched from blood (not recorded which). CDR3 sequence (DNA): TGTGCCAGCAGCTTAGATTGGGCTTCTTGGGATTCACCCCTCCACTTT. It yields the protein CASSLDWASWDSPLHF.